The rows below give T cell receptor beta chains drawn from one sample of a study of CD8 T cells in Susac syndrome. TCRdb processed the immunoSEQ multiplex PCR reads anew with MiXCR; each CDR3 protein has one entry. The sample lists approximately 190,000 distinct CDR3 sequences; around 95% were seen once. The material sequenced was CD8+ T cells from PBMCs. These receptors all stem from a human donor with Susac syndrome. The CDR3 runs from the conserved cysteine through the conserved F or W. Each record gives: D gene, V gene, J gene, clone size, CDR3 protein, CDR3 DNA. A D gene is named only where the DNA matches it firmly. Clone sizes are given selectively: once, few, many, or a class where the clone is expanded.

.	TRBV3-1	TRBJ1-4	.	CASSLELGRVGEKLFF	TGTGCCAGCAGCCTGGAGTTGGGTCGGGTGGGTGAAAAACTGTTTTTT
.	TRBV27	TRBJ2-3	once	CASSPLGPGDTQYF	TGTGCCAGCAGTCCACTCGGGCCCGGGGATACGCAGTATTTT
.	TRBV6-6	TRBJ2-5	.	CASGLGERETQYF	TGTGCCAGTGGTCTTGGGGAGAGAGAGACCCAGTACTTC
.	TRBV4-1	TRBJ2-6	.	CASSQDFSGANVLTF	TGCGCCAGCAGCCAAGATTTCTCTGGGGCCAACGTCCTGACTTTC
.	TRBV29-1	TRBJ2-3	.	CSVARGDPDTQYF	TGCAGCGTTGCTAGGGGGGATCCAGATACGCAGTATTTT
.	TRBV25-1	TRBJ1-5	.	CASSESAWGNQPQHF	TGTGCCAGCAGTGAATCCGCTTGGGGCAATCAGCCCCAGCATTTT
.	TRBV24-1	TRBJ2-1	.	CATSDRQVNEQFF	TGTGCCACCAGTGACCGACAGGTAAATGAGCAGTTCTTC
TRBD1	TRBV12-3/TRBV12-4	TRBJ2-1	.	CASSRAGTGLGDEQFF	TGTGCCAGCAGTCGCGCCGGGACAGGGCTTGGGGATGAGCAGTTCTTC
TRBD1	TRBV27	TRBJ1-5	.	CASSLSGQGFNQPQHF	TGTGCCAGCAGTTTATCGGGACAGGGGTTCAATCAGCCCCAGCATTTT
.	TRBV25-1	TRBJ1-1	.	CASSDHRDNMNTEAFF	TGTGCCAGCAGTGACCACCGGGACAATATGAACACTGAAGCTTTCTTT
.	TRBV7-9	TRBJ1-2	.	CASSFRQEYGYTF	TGTGCCAGCAGCTTCCGGCAGGAGTATGGCTACACCTTC
.	TRBV4-2	TRBJ2-1	.	CASSQESWGEQFF	TGTGCCAGCAGCCAAGAGTCGTGGGGCGAGCAGTTCTTC
TRBD1	TRBV7-9	TRBJ2-5	few	CASRDGTAQETQYF	TGTGCCAGCAGAGATGGGACAGCTCAAGAGACCCAGTACTTC
.	TRBV4-2	TRBJ1-2	.	CASRLTGEGTYGYTF	TGTGCCAGCAGACTAACCGGGGAGGGGACCTATGGCTACACCTTC
.	TRBV5-1	TRBJ2-7	.	CASSLVGGSSYEQYF	TGCGCCAGCAGCTTGGTTGGGGGTTCTTCCTACGAGCAGTACTTC
.	TRBV5-1	TRBJ1-5	.	CASSWTEKNQPQHF	TGCGCCAGCAGCTGGACCGAAAAAAATCAGCCCCAGCATTTT
TRBD1	TRBV11-2	TRBJ1-1	.	CASSWRGQGRTEAFF	TGTGCCAGCAGCTGGAGGGGACAGGGAAGAACTGAAGCTTTCTTT
.	TRBV19	TRBJ2-1	.	CASSILPQTFNEQFF	TGTGCCAGTAGTATACTGCCTCAAACATTCAATGAGCAGTTCTTC
.	TRBV2	TRBJ2-3	.	CASSEGWGLSTDTQYF	TGTGCCAGCAGTGAAGGATGGGGACTGAGCACAGATACGCAGTATTTT
.	TRBV20-1	TRBJ1-2	.	CSARDLREDYGYTF	TGCAGTGCTAGAGATCTCAGGGAGGACTATGGCTACACCTTC
.	TRBV6-5	TRBJ1-5	.	CASSSQGLGQPQHF	TGTGCCAGCAGCTCACAGGGACTCGGGCAGCCCCAGCATTTT
.	TRBV7-3	TRBJ1-1	.	CASSPYMSTEAFF	TGTGCCAGCAGCCCCTACATGAGTACTGAAGCTTTCTTT
.	TRBV20-1	TRBJ2-3	.	CSARSFGGPSQYF	TGCAGTGCTCGGTCGTTTGGAGGCCCCTCGCAGTATTTT
.	TRBV7-9	TRBJ2-5	.	CASSAGTVARETQYF	TGTGCCAGCAGCGCCGGGACCGTCGCTCGGGAGACCCAGTACTTC
.	TRBV4-2	TRBJ2-7	.	CASSQDLVGGQYEQYF	TGTGCCAGCAGCCAAGATCTCGTCGGGGGGCAATACGAGCAGTACTTC
TRBD1	TRBV2	TRBJ2-5	.	CASSPLDRDKETQYF	TGTGCCAGCAGTCCCCTGGACAGGGATAAAGAGACCCAGTACTTC
.	TRBV12-3/TRBV12-4	TRBJ1-5	.	CASSPTDSPYSNQPQHF	TGTGCCAGCAGCCCCACAGACAGCCCCTATAGCAATCAGCCCCAGCATTTT
TRBD2	TRBV3-1	TRBJ2-1	.	CASSLTLAGGNEQFF	TGTGCCAGCAGCCTCACTCTAGCGGGGGGGAATGAGCAGTTCTTC
.	TRBV7-7	TRBJ2-7	.	CASSLGPGTYEQYF	TGTGCTAGCAGCTTAGGGCCCGGGACCTACGAGCAGTACTTC
.	TRBV11-2	TRBJ2-1	.	CASSLLAWAGSPNEQFF	TGTGCCAGCAGCTTGCTGGCCTGGGCAGGGTCACCTAATGAGCAGTTCTTC
.	TRBV6-6	TRBJ2-5	.	CASSRQHSGETQYF	TGTGCCAGCAGTCGACAGCATTCGGGGGAGACCCAGTACTTC
TRBD2	TRBV9	TRBJ2-3	.	CASSVEVAGVGDTQYF	TGTGCCAGCAGCGTAGAAGTAGCGGGAGTCGGGGATACGCAGTATTTT